Below, 24 T cell receptor beta chains from the same sample are listed, as sequenced in a study of early T cells in non-severe SARS-CoV-2 infection. TCRdb analysed the 5' RACE reads with MiXCR anew, one entry per CDR3 protein. Of around 70,000 distinct CDR3 sequences detected, over 8% appear once; the ten largest clones hold 3.2%. Sequenced sample: whole blood. The receptors stem from an adult who was a healthcare worker with PCR-confirmed SARS-CoV-2 infection or an uninfected control (not recorded which).

The chain recombines TRBV20-1 with TRBJ2-5; D is possibly TRBD2 (6 bases). Trimming took off 6 bases at V and 2 bases at J, with 19 bases between the two ends. Per germline, CDR1 DFQATT and CDR2 SNEGSKA (reference sequence). The CDR3 is 15 amino acids. For the CDR3, the DNA is TGCAGTGCAAACAGGCGGGACGCGGGACAAGAGACCCAGTACTTC. It encodes CSANRRDAGQETQYF.

This clonotype came up a few times. The chain links TRBV12-3 or TRBV12-4 to TRBJ2-7; 13 positions match TRBD2. The junction had 1 base not matched to a gene; V was cut back by 2 bases and J by 3 bases. The CDR3 runs 15 residues. CDR3: CASSLRTSGSYEQYF. The DNA of the CDR3 is TGTGCCAGCAGTTTACGGACTAGCGGGAGCTACGAGCAGTACTTC.

In its sample, this clonotype was seen many times. V is TRBV4-3 and J is TRBJ2-7; D possibly corresponds to TRBD2 (10 bases). CDR1 and CDR2 from the germline V gene are LGHNA and YSLEER. This CDR3 is built from 20 residues. Trimming took 1 base from V and 4 from J, leaving 29 bases between them. This chain's CDR3 is CASSQAGQGRGVSGRYEQYF. DNA for the CDR3: TGCGCCAGCAGCCAAGCCGGACAGGGGCGTGGTGTTAGCGGGAGGTACGAGCAGTACTTC.

This clonotype was counted ten times or more. The rearrangement joins TRBV4-2 to TRBJ2-7, with TRBD2 matching 10 bases. Germline assignment: CDR1 LGHNA and CDR2 YNFKEQ. The CDR3 runs 16 residues. With 1 base clipped from V and 5 bases from J, the junction kept 8 bases outside the gene matches. As DNA, the CDR3 is TGTGCCAGCAGCCAAGTGATAGGTAGCGGGAGGCACGAGCAGTACTTC. Translation gives CASSQVIGSGRHEQYF.

At least ten counts were recorded for this clonotype. This sequence joins TRBV5-1 and TRBJ1-1; TRBD1 agrees at 7 bases. This CDR3 comprises 14 residues. The ends lost 4 bases at V and 7 bases at J; junction bases unmatched: 10. From germline, CDR1 is SGHRS and CDR2 YFSETQ. DNA of the CDR3: TGCGCCAGCAGCGGCGGAGGGGGCGACTATGAAGCTTTCTTT. Protein sequence: CASSGGGGDYEAFF.

This clonotype was detected only a few times. The genes are TRBV28 and TRBJ2-3; 11 bases fit TRBD2. V lost 4 bases to trimming and J lost 4 bases; unmatched junction nucleotides: 4. The CDR3 is made up of 15 amino acids. The V gene's germline CDR1 is MDHEN and CDR2 SYDVKM. The CDR3 sequence is CASSSAGLAADTQYF. CDR3 DNA: TGTGCCAGCAGTTCCGCGGGACTAGCGGCAGATACGCAGTATTTT.

This chain joins TRBV5-1 and TRBJ2-3; D may be TRBD1 (6 bases). The CDR3 is 16 residues long. Germline V CDR1 and CDR2: SGHRS, YFSETQ. Trimming removed 1 base from V and 2 bases from J, with 14 bases in between. CDR3 in amino acids: CASSLYIGQTTDTQYF. The CDR3 DNA follows: TGCGCCAGCAGCTTGTATATCGGACAGACCACAGATACGCAGTATTTT.

Only a few counts were recorded for this clonotype. The chain combines TRBV20-1 with TRBJ1-5, with D possibly TRBD1 on 6 matching bases. Germline V gives CDR1 DFQATT, CDR2 SNEGSKA (reference sequence). This CDR3 has 13 residues. The V end lost 3 bases, the J end lost 4 bases, and 10 bases lay between the germline ends. DNA for the CDR3: TGCAGTGCTAGGAACAGGGCGAATCAGCCCCAGCATTTT. Its translation: CSARNRANQPQHF.

This clonotype was seen ten or more times. J is TRBJ2-1 and V is TRBV12-3 or TRBV12-4; 8 nucleotides line up with TRBD1. V dropped 6 bases and J dropped 7; count of bases not matched to a gene: 8. The CDR3 contains 14 residues. The CDR3 sequence: CASSHRDRRNEQFF. CDR3 in DNA: TGTGCCAGCAGCCACCGGGACAGGCGGAATGAGCAGTTCTTC.

This clonotype was seen repeatedly, ten times or more. The chain employs TRBV10-3 and TRBJ2-1; TRBD2 might be the D (6 bases). This CDR3 comprises 15 residues. V lost 0 bases to trimming and J lost 2 bases, with 8 bases between them. From germline, CDR1 is ENHRY and CDR2 SYGVKD. The CDR3 bases are TGTGCCATCAGTGAGTCGCGGGGAACCTACAATGAGCAGTTCTTC. Translated: CAISESRGTYNEQFF.

The chain has TRBV6-6 and TRBJ2-5; 9 bases agree with TRBD2. Germline V gives CDR1 MNHNY, CDR2 SVGAGI (reference sequence). The CDR3 covers 15 residues. V lost 5 bases and J lost 0; bases outside the gene matches: 4. The CDR3 is CASSGGLAHQETQYF. The CDR3 bases are TGTGCCAGCAGTGGGGGACTAGCCCACCAAGAGACCCAGTACTTC.

The chain recombines TRBV5-1 with TRBJ2-5; 8 bases are a match to TRBD1. This CDR3 is 15 amino acids long. Trimming at V came to 7 bases and at J to 4 bases, leaving 12 bases not matched to a gene. Germline CDR1 reads SGHRS; CDR2 reads YFSETQ. Written as DNA, the CDR3 is TGCGCCAGCTCAGGGCAGGGGGCTGAGGGAGAGACCCAGTACTTC. It translates to CASSGQGAEGETQYF.

The rearrangement links TRBV9 to TRBJ1-2; perhaps TRBD1 as D (5 bases). The CDR3 consists of 15 residues. Germline CDR1 SGDLS, CDR2 YYNGEE. Trimming cost V 4 bases and J 4 bases, with 17 bases left between them. Here the CDR3 reads CASSPSRSGGYGYTF. CDR3 nucleotides: TGTGCCAGCAGCCCATCACGTTCGGGGGGCTATGGCTACACCTTC.

The gene calls are TRBV9 and TRBJ2-7; D may match TRBD1 or TRBD2 (5 bases each). Germline V gene sequence: CDR1 SGDLS, CDR2 YYNGEE. Trimming left V 2 bases short and J 3 bases short, with 9 bases between. The CDR3 contains 13 residues. Here the CDR3 DNA reads TGTGCCAGCAGCGTCGGGGACGACTACGAGCAGTACTTC. Encoded protein: CASSVGDDYEQYF.

In this sample, this clonotype turned up a few times. The chain is built from TRBV28 and TRBJ1-2; no clear D gene. Germline V gene lookup returns CDR1 MDHEN and CDR2 SYDVKM. The CDR3 is 12 residues long. V was cut by 6 bases and J by 5 bases, with 10 bases left in between. CDR3 coding DNA: TGTGCCAGCAGCCGGACGGGTTATGGCTACACCTTC. Its protein is CASSRTGYGYTF.

This chain joins TRBV29-1 and TRBJ2-3; 9 nucleotides line up with TRBD2. Germline CDR1 reads SQVTM; CDR2 reads ANQGSEA. After removal of 1 base from V and 6 bases from J, the junction contained 11 bases not matched to a gene. CDR3 length equals 16 residues. The CDR3 region is CSVEGEAGGPVDTQYF. DNA for the CDR3: TGCAGCGTTGAAGGGGAGGCGGGAGGGCCCGTTGATACGCAGTATTTT.

This clonotype came up once. The V and J genes are TRBV5-6 and TRBJ2-7; 8 bases line up with TRBD1. CDR3 length: 16 residues. V was clipped by 4 bases and J by 4 bases; unmatched bases: 13. Per the germline V gene, CDR1 is SGHDT and CDR2 is YYEEEE. The DNA for the CDR3 is TGTGCCAGCAGCCTAGTCGCAGGGGGCAATATTTACGAGCAGTACTTC. Translation: CASSLVAGGNIYEQYF.

This clonotype has more than one count but fewer than ten. The chain carries TRBV29-1 and TRBJ2-2; TRBD1 aligns across 7 bases. CDR1 is SQVTM and CDR2 is ANQGSEA in the germline V gene. The CDR3 is 18 residues long. Trimming took 4 bases from V and 2 from J; bases not matched to a gene: 16. The CDR3 sequence: CSVGFTGTASQNTGELFF. Here the CDR3 DNA reads TGCAGCGTTGGATTTACCGGGACAGCGAGTCAAAACACCGGGGAGCTGTTTTTT.

This clonotype has a count of ten or more. The chain carries TRBV6-5 and TRBJ2-7, with TRBD1 matching 12 bases. The CDR3 is made up of 14 amino acids. Per the germline V gene, CDR1 is MNHEY and CDR2 is SVGAGI. Trimming at V came to 6 bases and at J to 4 bases, leaving 4 bases not matched to a gene. The CDR3 nucleotides read TGTGCCAGCAGGGGGACAGGGGGCAGGTACGAGCAGTACTTC. Translated, it gives CASRGTGGRYEQYF.

The genes are TRBV29-1 and TRBJ2-3; perhaps TRBD2 as D (6 bases). V dropped 4 bases and J dropped 3 bases, with 14 bases sitting between them. CDR3 size: 14 residues. Germline assignment: CDR1 SQVTM and CDR2 ANQGSEA. This chain's CDR3 is CSVAAGPATDTQYF. Here the CDR3 DNA reads TGCAGCGTTGCCGCGGGACCCGCTACAGATACGCAGTATTTT.

The rearrangement uses TRBV29-1 and TRBJ2-4; D tentatively reads TRBD1 or TRBD2 (5 bases each). Trimming stripped 4 bases from V and 1 base from J, with 8 bases between. Germline V CDR1 and CDR2: SQVTM, ANQGSEA. The CDR3 sequence is 13 residues long. The CDR3 region is CSVVGVAKNIQYF. CDR3 DNA sequence: TGCAGCGTTGTGGGGGTGGCCAAAAACATTCAGTACTTC.

This clonotype was recorded a few times. V gene TRBV25-1 combines with J gene TRBJ1-4; D possibly corresponds to TRBD1 (6 bases). V was shortened by 7 bases and J by 6 bases, with 15 bases between the two germline ends. The length of the CDR3 is 14 residues. Per the germline V gene, CDR1 is MGHDK and CDR2 is SYGVNS. The CDR3 DNA follows: TGTGCCAGCAACCTAGGGGGATTGGATGAAAAACTGTTTTTT. As protein: CASNLGGLDEKLFF.

The V and J genes are TRBV28 and TRBJ1-1; unclear D gene. CDR3 length: 13 amino acids. The V end lost 7 bases, the J end lost 1 base, and 10 bases lay between the germline ends. From germline, CDR1 is MDHEN and CDR2 SYDVKM. This CDR3 is CASKRNRNTEAFF. The CDR3 DNA reads as TGTGCCAGCAAGAGGAACAGGAACACTGAAGCTTTCTTT. The full variable domain, rest sourced from reference TRBV28 and TRBJ1-1, is DVKVTQSSRYLVKRTGEKVFLECVQDMDHENMFWYRQDPGLGLRLIYFSYDVKMKEKGDIPEGYSVSREKKERFSLILESASTNQTSMYLCASKRNRNTEAFFGQGTRLTVV.

This clonotype was counted many times. The CDR3 loop reads CAVDRGSYNEQFF. Here the CDR3 DNA reads TGTGCCGTTGATAGGGGCTCCTACAATGAGCAGTTCTTC. The V call is TRBV30, the J call TRBJ2-1; possibly TRBD1 for D (5 bases). Trimming removed 8 bases at V and 0 bases at J, with 11 bases between. CDR3 length equals 13 residues. The germline CDR1 and CDR2 sequences are GTSNPN and SVGIG (reference sequence).